The text below deals with one T cell receptor beta chain. A few counts support this clone. This clone's antigen is unknown. No clone much larger than this one lies a single base away; base qualities are absent. This entry belongs to a study of cytomegalovirus exposure and HLA in healthy donors (dated 2017 in TCRdb). Study-wide context: An earlier analysis of some 620 of the donors reported 250 to 350 Gb of sequence data and approximately 120 million unique TCR beta sequences obtained from 180 million or so T cells. Around 330 gigabases of sequencing data and approximately 91 million unique TCR sequences made up an early release that covered 640 HLA-typed donors. Of the 350 to 450 genotyped donors, less than 90% were placed in the genetic ancestry cluster associated with self-reported Caucasian donors. The study aimed to test whether signatures of past pathogen exposure could be identified by cataloging public T cell receptors. The study used immunosequencing to profile the T cell repertoires of several hundred subjects and linked those repertoires to cytomegalovirus serostatus. In addition to the first cohort of 666 subjects, a separate validation cohort of approximately 130 different subjects was used. To predict cytomegalovirus infection status, the study brought together high-throughput TCR immunosequencing, statistical association of individual TCRs with disease status, and machine learning. A later analysis re-examined previously published TCR beta repertoires from just over 650 donors and added high-resolution HLA genotyping to investigate patterns of TCR occurrence. The later analysis used no new phenotypic data to find candidate immune exposures, relying instead on TCR beta sequences and their occurrence across donors. To decide whether each TCR beta V gene segment behaved as functional or pseudogenic, an earlier analysis of some 600 of the donors relied on high-throughput TCR beta sequencing. Donor age, sex, ethnicity and CMV serostatus were compiled together with the repertoire data. In a later genetic analysis, genome-wide SNP genotypes for about 55% of the roughly 700 donors were used, and that subset was treated as a discovery cohort. Every repertoire in the discovery cohort had been generated on one and the same sequencing platform. Class I and class II HLA loci were covered by the typing at four-digit resolution. Typing coverage varied by locus: roughly 620-640 donors for A, B, C, DRB1 and DQB1; approximately 520 for DQA1; more than 600 for DPA1; some 470 for DPB1. Roughly five DR-DQ haplotypes were handled as single units for association and clustering because linkage in the cohort was strong. Among 398 genotyped donors of the cohort, an average of approximately 250,000 unique TCR beta nucleotide sequences were sequenced per donor, around 20% of them non-productive. Broader findings and caveats from the paper: V-gene and J-gene trimming of TCR beta chains was associated with a missense DCLRE1C variant in a later genetic analysis, and the association was replicated in an independent cohort. According to a later analysis, parvovirus B19, influenza, CMV and Epstein-Barr virus appeared linked to several top co-occurrence clusters. The classifier was reported to diagnose cytomegalovirus status with high specificity and sensitivity in both the original cohort and the validation cohort. The authors suggested that the approach could potentially be extended to other disease states and immunological phenotypes. A later analysis found that most CMV-associated TCR beta chains appeared HLA-restricted, with HLA associations seemingly driven largely by CMV exposure. The only immune exposure information available for the cohort was CMV serostatus. Because counts were too low, around 17 rarely observed V segments, including chromosome 9 orphons, were left out of the earlier analysis of 587 of the donors. Across donors, most TCR sequences were observed very rarely, whereas some public TCRs were present in many individuals. The sequencing pipeline was judged likely to have produced a cluster of highly shared sequence variants as a technical artifact. In the study, around 150 TCR beta chains were listed as associated with cytomegalovirus. Correlated functional status among segregating V segments might be attributable to linkage disequilibrium, but an unknown experimental factor could not be ruled out. According to a later analysis, TCR association rates differed among HLA loci, with DRB1 alleles showing the most associated TCRs and HLA-C alleles showing the fewest. Specific HLA alleles were associated with some 15,000 TCR beta sequences at a false discovery rate of 0.05 in a later analysis. When HLA alleles, especially DR and DQ, strongly co-occurred, attributing TCR associations to individual alleles was difficult. Because HLA typing was missing for some donors at each locus, association tests included only the typed subset. A further reported finding was that TCR beta sequences accurately predicted the HLA-A and HLA-B alleles for most subjects in the first cohort. In vitro tests confirmed that a few of the cytomegalovirus-associated TCR beta chains recognize cytomegalovirus antigens. In a later analysis, HLA-associated TCR beta chains were found to be more clonally expanded and to have lower generation probabilities than equally common non-associated chains. In an earlier analysis of fewer than 700 of the donors, most TCR beta V segments appeared in productive rearrangements about 90% or about 30% of the time, broadly matching IMGT annotations. Compared with the roughly 700-donor mean, donors in an Asian-associated ancestry cluster had fewer N-insertions in productive TCRs, according to a later genetic analysis. Presence/absence analyses assumed roughly uniform sequencing depth across donors, an assumption that may not hold. The cohort was sequenced for TCR beta chains only, and without alpha or paired-chain data the features that could be detected were limited.

Libraries were constructed by the immunoSEQ multiplex PCR assay. For the multiplex PCR, a mixture combining 60 forward primers for TCR Vbeta segments and 13 reverse primers for TCR Jbeta segments was used. The CDR3 region of rearranged TCR beta genes was amplified from genomic DNA with a multiplex PCR assay. The amplified TCR beta libraries were sequenced on the Illumina HiSeq System as 87-base-pair reads. Under the source paper's analysis protocol: A later analysis counted approximately 84 million unique TCR beta chains across the 600 to 850 repertoires, and some 11 million of these chains were shared by at least two donors. Raw reads were error-corrected and collapsed into unique sequences by a nearest-neighbor algorithm in which closely related sequences were merged to remove PCR and sequencing errors. Alignment of CDR3 sequences to IMGT reference sequences was used to assign V, D and J gene segments. Each retained sequence needed at least a six-nucleotide match to both a V gene segment and a J gene segment. A rearrangement was called productive if the CDR3 had no stop codons and remained in frame with V and J, and every other rearrangement was called non-productive. CDR3 was defined by IMGT convention, running from the second conserved V-encoded cysteine to the conserved J-encoded phenylalanine. In an earlier analysis of around 600 of the donors, sequences lacking an unambiguous match to a single V gene segment were excluded. An earlier analysis of 587 of the donors called V segments functional above 56.7% productive rearrangements and segregating when the between-donor standard deviation exceeded 5%. A statistical classification framework was built for diagnosing cytomegalovirus status from the catalog of TCR beta chain sequences. In a later analysis, V and J genes were assigned by comparing TCR nucleotide sequences against IMGT/GENE-DB human TR gene sequences. Using the TCRdist pipeline, a later analysis assigned CDR3 sequences along with most-parsimonious VDJ recombination scenarios. In a later analysis, each TCR beta chain was defined by its CDR3 amino acid sequence together with its V-gene family, and reads lacking a unique V-gene family were excluded. As a way to deal with suspected cross-contamination and a sequencing artifact, a later analysis dropped 450 to 700 nucleotide sequences that were highly shared and had low generation probability. For each public chain, a later analysis derived a clonal expansion index from normalized ranks of inferred template counts within each repertoire. In a later analysis, generation probabilities were computed with a VDJ recombination model fitted to out-of-frame rearrangements, and the resulting probabilities were checked against IGoR. In a later analysis, hypergeometric tests were used to score TCR-TCR, TCR-HLA and TCR-CMV co-occurrence, with a repertoire-size bias correction applied to TCR pairs. In a later analysis, false discovery rates were estimated by permuting HLA or CMV assignments 20 times. A later analysis grouped co-occurring TCRs with DBSCAN, adding TCRdist sequence similarity when clustering within HLA-allele-positive subsets. Repertoires with fewer than 30,000 or more than 120,000 public chains were left out of co-occurrence clustering, as were five repertoires with anomalous nucleotide sharing. The source is immuneACCESS, and TCRdb retained only in-frame sequences with V and J called. Part of the clones is not carried over; for the studies checked, unresolved V genes explain less than half of this, and the remainder is unexplained. D and trimming were read from the DNA, whereas the V and J calls and clone size are those reported in that table. In all, the sample holds around 270,000 clones, and under 90% of those were seen once. Together, the top ten hold about 0.29% of the sample.

The cohort comprised fewer than 750 healthy bone marrow donors. All cohort members were sampled while nominally healthy, although unrecorded immune exposures were likely present. The donor tested CMV seronegative and was one of the 352 seronegative cohort members. A peripheral blood sample was provided by each donor, and peripheral blood mononuclear cells were used for TCR beta sequencing. The Qiagen DNeasy Blood Extraction Kit was used to extract genomic DNA from the blood cell samples. What was sequenced was PBMCs. This sequence was found in a girl aged 2-9 years in good health and CMV-seronegative.

CDR3 protein: CASIAGWGREQYF. The nucleotide sequence reads TGTGCCAGCATCGCAGGATGGGGCCGCGAGCAGTACTTC. The V gene is TRBV7-8 and the J gene is TRBJ2-7, and the D gene may be TRBD1, 5 bases matching. The germline V gene specifies SGHVS as CDR1 and FQNEAQ as CDR2. Measured from the cysteine to the phenylalanine, the CDR3 is 13 residues long. This entry keeps only the CDR3 DNA: 39 bases, framed from base 1. V sheds 7 bases and J sheds 6 bases, leaving 16 bases between their ends.